The 5 T cell receptor beta chains given below trace back to one sample, sequenced in a study of T cell repertoires in cytomegalovirus infection. TCRdb re-called the reads with MiXCR, one entry per CDR3 protein. The table has fewer than 60,000 distinct CDR3 sequences, 15% to 20% seen once; the top ten hold about four fifths. Their recognized antigens are unknown. The specimen was CD8+ T cells from cultured PBMCs, collected from culture after CMV antigen stimulation. All receptors derive from a human donor in good health (CMV status not recorded). Some clones in this sample may be carry-over from other donors' samples.

The chain employs TRBV7-6 and TRBJ2-2; D is undetermined. The CDR3 has 11 amino acids. Germline V gene lookup returns CDR1 SGHVS and CDR2 FNYEAQ. V was trimmed by 9 bases and J by 6 bases, leaving 8 bases between them. CDR3 DNA sequence: TGTGCCAGTGGCTCGCCCGGGGAGCTGTTTTTT. This codes for CASGSPGELFF.

The chain links TRBV7-8 to TRBJ2-1; D is perhaps TRBD1 or TRBD2 (5 bases each). Germline loops: CDR1 SGHVS, CDR2 FQNEAQ. The CDR3 is made up of 14 amino acids. V was cut by 5 bases and J by 6 bases, with 14 bases left in between. DNA for the CDR3: TGTGCCAGCAGCCGAGGGGCGGATCGCAATGAGCAGTTCTTC. This gives the protein CASSRGADRNEQFF.

This rearrangement joins TRBV19 to TRBJ2-1, with D perhaps matching TRBD1 or TRBD2 (6 bases each). This CDR3 is 14 amino acids long. The germline V and J ends were trimmed by 7 bases and 7 bases, with 17 bases remaining between them. Germline lookup yields CDR1 LNHDA and CDR2 SQIVND (reference sequence). CDR3 amino acids: CASNSGGRGNEQFF. As DNA, the CDR3 is TGTGCCAGTAACTCTGGGGGGCGGGGAAATGAGCAGTTCTTC.

The chain links TRBV27 to TRBJ2-7; no firm D call. Germline V gives CDR1 MNHEY, CDR2 SMNVEV (reference sequence). V was pared by 6 bases and J by 1 base, with 16 bases between. This CDR3 region has 15 residues. CDR3 coding DNA: TGTGCCAGCAGCCAGGCGTCGGCAGTTTCCTACGAGCAGTACTTC. Protein product: CASSQASAVSYEQYF.

This clonotype was detected a few times. The chain's CDR3 is CASSHSPGSSYYGYTF. The DNA for the CDR3 is TGCGCCAGCAGTCACTCCCCGGGATCATCTTACTATGGCTACACCTTC. The V gene is TRBV4-3, the J gene TRBJ1-2; D uncertain. V lost 6 bases, J lost 3 bases, and 20 bases lay in between. This CDR3 has 16 residues. From germline, CDR1 is LGHNA and CDR2 YSLEER.